Listed below are T cell receptor beta chains from one sample, sequenced in a study of long-term antiretroviral therapy in people with HIV. TCRdb's table, derived via immunoSEQ multiplex PCR, lists solely in-frame clones and lacks some. The table includes around 20,000 clones, about 80% detected once. This sample comprised unsorted PBMCs, obtained almost 6 years after starting antiretroviral therapy. These receptor sequences come from a man in his thirties or forties with HIV. CDR3s include the opening cysteine and the closing phenylalanine or tryptophan. D genes are given only for firm matches. Where a row states a size, it is once, few, many or the class of an expanded clone; other rows omit it.

TRBV10-3	-	TRBD1	TRBJ2-7	TGTGCCATCAGTGTGGGACAGGTCGGCTCCTACGAGCAGTACTTC	CAISVGQVGSYEQYF
TRBV10-3	-	-	TRBJ1-2	TGTGCCATCAGTGACCCGGGCAGGGCTGGCTACACCTTC	CAISDPGRAGYTF
TRBV7-3	once	TRBD1	TRBJ1-2	TGTGCCAGCAGCCAAACAGGGGGCGAAGGCTACACCTTC	CASSQTGGEGYTF
TRBV6-6	-	-	TRBJ2-3	TGTGCCAGCTTGGGGGAGGATACGCAGTATTTT	CASLGEDTQYF
TRBV7-8	-	-	TRBJ1-3	TGTGCCAGCAGCTCGCCCTTGGGACCGCCAGGAGGAAACACCATATATTTT	CASSSPLGPPGGNTIYF
TRBV6-5	-	TRBD1	TRBJ1-2	TGTGCCAGCAGGCAGGACAGGGGTGGCTACACCTTC	CASRQDRGGYTF
TRBV9	-	TRBD2	TRBJ2-1	TGTGCCAGCATTGAGGGTAGCGGGGTCAATGAGCAGTTCTTC	CASIEGSGVNEQFF
TRBV5-4	-	TRBD1	TRBJ2-3	TGTGCCAGCAGCTCCGGAGACAGGGGGCAAACAGATACGCAGTATTTT	CASSSGDRGQTDTQYF
TRBV10-3	-	TRBD1	TRBJ2-7	TGTGCCATCAGGGGACAGGGGAGCTCCTACGAGCAGTACTTC	CAIRGQGSSYEQYF
TRBV5-4	-	TRBD2	TRBJ2-7	TGTGCCAGCACCCCCGGTGGTAGCGGGAGCTCCTACGAGCAGTACTTC	CASTPGGSGSSYEQYF
TRBV25-1	-	-	TRBJ1-1	TGTGCCAGCAGTGTTCAGGGTTTTCCTGAAGCTTTCTTT	CASSVQGFPEAFF
TRBV27	once	TRBD1	TRBJ2-5	TGTGCCAGCAGTTCATTGACAGGGGTAACGAGGGAGACCCAGTACTTC	CASSSLTGVTRETQYF